The next 24 T cell receptor beta chains were all read from a single sample in a study of T-cell reconstitution after alpha-beta-depleted transplantation in children. Unique molecular identifiers were used in preparing the TCRbeta library. TCRdb re-called the PCR reads with MiXCR, one entry per CDR3 protein. The repertoire holds about 250,000 distinct CDR3 sequences, with 20% to 30% as singletons. The sequenced sample was PBMCs, mostly from graft donor cells, obtained 360 days after TCRalphabeta/CD19-depleted stem cell transplant. Receptors were obtained from a female patient between 2 and 15 years old who had a stem cell transplant for congenital amegakaryocytic thrombocytopenia, so the T cells may come from the graft donor.

The V call is TRBV4-2, the J call TRBJ1-5; D is unresolved. The CDR3 runs to 15 residues. Deletions cut 4 bases from V and 1 base from J, with 11 bases between. Germline loops: CDR1 LGHNA, CDR2 YNFKEQ. CDR3 in amino acids: CASSLNDGSNQPQHF. In DNA, the CDR3 is TGTGCCAGCAGCCTGAATGACGGGAGCAATCAGCCCCAGCATTTT.

This clonotype was detected only a few times. CDR3 in DNA: TGCGCCAGCAGCCAAGTCGGGAGTGGGCACTACGAGCAGTACTTC. It is translated as CASSQVGSGHYEQYF. V is TRBV4-1 and J is TRBJ2-7; a possible D gene is TRBD2 (6 bases). Trimming removed 1 base at V and 3 bases at J, with 13 bases between. This CDR3 contains 15 residues. Germline V gives CDR1 MGHRA, CDR2 YSYEKL.

The J gene is TRBJ2-3, the V gene TRBV6-1; tentatively, D is TRBD1 or TRBD2 (5 bases each). Germline CDR1 is MNHNS and CDR2 is SASEGT. The CDR3 length is 16 residues. V gave up 6 bases and J gave up 5 bases, with 21 bases separating them. In DNA form, the CDR3 reads TGTGCCAGCAGAAAAAACAGGAGGAGCGGAGGAGATACGCAGTATTTT. Amino acids: CASRKNRRSGGDTQYF.

The chain links TRBV19 to TRBJ2-5; D ambiguous. The germline V gene encodes CDR1 LNHDA and CDR2 SQIVND (reference sequence). The CDR3 covers 12 residues. V lost 10 bases to trimming and J lost 7 bases, with 16 bases between them. The CDR3 DNA sequence: TGTGCCACCCAGAGACTGGGTGGGACCCAGTACTTC. It specifies CATQRLGGTQYF.

This chain connects TRBV11-2 to TRBJ1-1; TRBD1 is a possible D gene (6 bases). The V end was cut by 5 bases, the J end by 6 bases, with 10 bases between. The length of the CDR3 is 12 residues. Germline CDR1 SGHAT, CDR2 FQNNGV. CDR3 sequence (DNA): TGTGCCAGCAGCACAGGGTCCCCTGAAGCTTTCTTT. Its protein is CASSTGSPEAFF.

This clonotype was observed at least ten times. The genes are TRBV4-1 and TRBJ2-3; D is undetermined. Germline CDR1 reads MGHRA; CDR2 reads YSYEKL. Trimming removed 2 bases from V and 2 bases from J, with 8 bases in between. This CDR3 region has 14 residues. The CDR3 nucleotides are TGCGCCAGCAGCCAAAGCAGGTACACAGATACGCAGTATTTT. It specifies CASSQSRYTDTQYF.

The sample holds a few counts of this clonotype. This chain uses TRBV11-2 with TRBJ2-3; D unclear. The CDR3 runs 12 residues. V shed 2 bases and J shed 6 bases, with 6 bases lying between them. CDR1 and CDR2 (germline): SGHAT, FQNNGV. The CDR3 nucleotides are TGTGCCAGCAGCTTAATTCGGGATACGCAGTATTTT. It codes for CASSLIRDTQYF.

In nucleotides, the CDR3 is TGTGCCAGCAGCAAAAAGTACGGACAGGGGTTGGGAGAGACCCAGTACTTC. It is translated as CASSKKYGQGLGETQYF. The chain combines TRBV6-1 with TRBJ2-5; TRBD1 aligns across 9 bases. This CDR3 spans 17 amino acids. V trimming: 6 bases; J trimming: 4 bases; junction bases outside the gene matches: 15. Looked up from germline, CDR1 is MNHNS and CDR2 is SASEGT.

This clonotype was seen a handful of times. The CDR3 nucleotides are TGTGCCAGCAGTAGCACCTGGGCCCAAGAGACCCAGTACTTC. Amino acid sequence: CASSSTWAQETQYF. The chain links TRBV28 to TRBJ2-5; no definite D call. V shed 5 bases and J shed 1 base, with 11 bases lying between them. Germline CDR1 reads MDHEN; CDR2 reads SYDVKM. This CDR3 is built from 14 residues. The full variable domain, in which reference TRBV28 and TRBJ2-5 provide the parts outside the CDR3, is DVKVTQSSRYLVKRTGEKVFLECVQDMDHENMFWYRQDPGLGLRLIYFSYDVKMKEKGDIPEGYSVSREKKERFSLILESASTNQTSMYLCASSSTWAQETQYFGPGTRLLVL.

In nucleotides, the CDR3 is TGTGCCAGCAGCCAAGCCGGGACTAGTGGAAGTGAGCAGTTCTTC. Its translation is CASSQAGTSGSEQFF. J is TRBJ2-1 and V is TRBV3-1, with 8 bases identical to TRBD2. This CDR3 is 15 amino acids long. V trimming: 1 base; J trimming: 9 bases; junction bases outside the gene matches: 8. Germline CDR1 LGHDT, CDR2 YNNKEL (reference sequence).

This chain joins TRBV5-6 and TRBJ2-2; no definite D call. The germline V and J ends were trimmed by 1 base and 4 bases, with 23 bases remaining between them. From germline, CDR1 is SGHDT and CDR2 YYEEEE. The CDR3 is 19 amino acids. The CDR3: CASSLFSPQSRISTGELFF. CDR3 sequence (DNA): TGTGCCAGCAGCTTGTTTTCCCCACAGAGCAGGATCAGCACCGGGGAGCTGTTTTTT.

In its sample, this clonotype was seen a few times. This rearrangement joins TRBV9 to TRBJ2-2; D not resolved. The V and J ends lost 4 bases and 6 bases respectively, with 13 bases between them. CDR1 and CDR2 (germline): SGDLS, YYNGEE. The CDR3 loop spans 14 amino acids. The DNA for the CDR3 is TGTGCCAGCAGCCCTGACGGACCTCCCGGGGAGCTGTTTTTT. Encoded protein: CASSPDGPPGELFF.

This rearrangement joins TRBV18 to TRBJ2-7; D is perhaps TRBD1 or TRBD2 (5 bases each). Trimming cost V 7 bases and J 5 bases, with 12 bases left between them. In germline, CDR1 is KGHSH, CDR2 LQKENI. The CDR3 contains 12 residues. The CDR3 nucleotides read TGTGCCAGCTGCATGGGGGAAGACGAGCAGTACTTC. Translating gives CASCMGEDEQYF.

The CDR3 sequence: CSARSSDAALWNQPQHF. In DNA form, the CDR3 reads TGCAGTGCTAGATCTTCGGACGCTGCACTCTGGAATCAGCCCCAGCATTTT. The chain has TRBV20-1 and TRBJ1-5; D not certain. Trimming left V 2 bases short and J 4 bases short, with 21 bases between. This CDR3 comprises 17 residues. Germline lookup yields CDR1 DFQATT and CDR2 SNEGSKA (reference sequence).

This rearrangement joins TRBV28 to TRBJ1-1; D is unclear. V gave up 3 bases and J gave up 0 bases, with 8 bases separating them. Germline-derived CDR1 and CDR2 are MDHEN and SYDVKM. CDR3 length equals 14 residues. The CDR3 DNA is TGTGCCAGCAGTTTCGAGTGGATGAACACTGAAGCTTTCTTT. This encodes CASSFEWMNTEAFF.

The chain has TRBV2 and TRBJ2-1; TRBD2 aligns across 13 bases. The CDR3 totals 15 residues. Per germline, CDR1 SNHLY and CDR2 FYNNEI. The V and J ends lost 6 bases and 3 bases, in that order; junction bases with no gene match: 2. The CDR3 here is CASRGTSGVYNEQFF. Here the CDR3 DNA reads TGTGCCAGCAGAGGGACTAGCGGGGTCTACAATGAGCAGTTCTTC.

Details on this clonotype: At one boundary the junction diverges from the germline segment, which might be a read error. V is TRBV5-1 and J is TRBJ2-2; 12 positions match TRBD2. Germline V gene lookup returns CDR1 SGHRS and CDR2 YFSETQ. This CDR3 is built from 18 residues. CDR3 DNA: TGCGCCAACAGCTTGAGGACTAGCGGGATTACGAACACCGGGGAGCTGTTTTTT. Translation gives CANSLRTSGITNTGELFF. The full variable domain, completed using reference TRBV5-1 and TRBJ2-2, is KAGVTQTPRYLIKTRGQQVTLSCSPISGHRSVSWYQQTPGQGLQFLFEYFSETQRNKGNFPGRFSGRQFSNSRSEMNVSTLELGDSALYLCANSLRTSGITNTGELFFGEGSRLTVL.

This chain connects TRBV6-1 to TRBJ2-2; D may match TRBD1 or TRBD2 (5 bases each). The CDR3 length is 17 residues. Germline CDR1 reads MNHNS; CDR2 reads SASEGT. V lost 7 bases and J lost 9, with 27 bases in between. This chain's CDR3 is CASTRRGTRGPWRELFF. CDR3 in DNA: TGTGCCAGCACCAGACGGGGCACAAGGGGTCCTTGGAGGGAGCTGTTTTTT.

The CDR3 here is CASRKGGAGYNEQFF. DNA for the CDR3: TGTGCCAGCAGGAAGGGAGGGGCAGGCTACAATGAGCAGTTCTTC. V usage is TRBV28 and J usage is TRBJ2-1; TRBD2 matches at 7 bases. Per the germline V gene, CDR1 is MDHEN and CDR2 is SYDVKM. The junction had 8 bases not matched to a gene; V was cut back by 6 bases and J by 3 bases. The CDR3 runs 15 residues. The whole variable domain, filled in from reference TRBV28 and TRBJ2-1, reads DVKVTQSSRYLVKRTGEKVFLECVQDMDHENMFWYRQDPGLGLRLIYFSYDVKMKEKGDIPEGYSVSREKKERFSLILESASTNQTSMYLCASRKGGAGYNEQFFGPGTRLTVL.

This clonotype was counted between two and nine times. V usage is TRBV18 and J usage is TRBJ2-4; TRBD2 agrees at 14 bases. The CDR3 covers 16 residues. V was clipped by 3 bases and J by 6 bases; unmatched bases: 4. Germline V gene sequence: CDR1 KGHSH, CDR2 LQKENI. CDR3 region: CASSPTSGRAPNIQYF. For the CDR3, the DNA is TGTGCCAGCTCACCGACTAGCGGGAGGGCCCCAAACATTCAGTACTTC.

The chain links TRBV9 to TRBJ2-1, with 8 bases fitting TRBD2. The V gene end was trimmed by 0 bases and the J gene end by 6 bases; junction bases not matched to a gene: 5. Germline CDR1 and CDR2: SGDLS and YYNGEE. This CDR3 has 15 residues. The DNA for the CDR3 is TGTGCCAGCAGCGTAGTAGGGAGCGGGGGCAATGAGCAGTTCTTC. This translates into CASSVVGSGGNEQFF.

This clonotype has just a few counts. This chain joins TRBV12-3 or TRBV12-4 and TRBJ2-1; D not certain. V lost 0 bases and J 5 bases, leaving 5 bases between the germline ends. The CDR3 has 13 amino acids. CDR3 in amino acids: CASSLASDNEQFF. CDR3 in DNA: TGTGCCAGCAGTTTAGCGTCAGACAATGAGCAGTTCTTC.

This clonotype was observed many times. The chain is built from TRBV12-3 or TRBV12-4 and TRBJ2-4; 8 nucleotides line up with TRBD2. V dropped 6 bases and J dropped 6; count of bases not matched to a gene: 16. The CDR3 length is 17 residues. For the CDR3, the DNA is TGTGCCAGCAGCACCAACTGGGGACTAGAAAGAAGAAACATTCAGTACTTC. Its protein is CASSTNWGLERRNIQYF.

The chain couples TRBV7-8 to TRBJ2-7, with D possibly being TRBD2 (6 bases). Germline CDR1 SGHVS, CDR2 FQNEAQ. CDR3 length: 15 amino acids. The V end was cut by 10 bases, the J end by 5 bases, with 24 bases between. The CDR3 DNA is TGTGCCACCCGGGCTAGCGTATCCCTCTGGGACGAGCAGTACTTC. It is translated as CATRASVSLWDEQYF. Filled out from reference TRBV7-8 and TRBJ2-7, the complete variable domain reads GAGVSQSPRYKVAKRGQDVALRCDPISGHVSLFWYQQALGQGPEFLTYFQNEAQLDKSGLPSDRFFAERPEGSVSTLKIQRTQQEDSAVYLCATRASVSLWDEQYFGPGTRLTVT.